This TCR beta chain derives from a study of blood T cell repertoires in COVID-19 (dated by TCRdb to the early 2020s). About the investigation overall: The collaborator samples originated in the United States, Italy and Spain and spanned the acute and convalescent phases of COVID-19. The prospective study material was composed of cDNA or gDNA derived from T cells, B-cell-depleted T cells, or PBMCs. The samples were drawn from the first 160 participants of the ongoing ImmuneRACE study and from 1,254 subjects provided by 6 global collaborators. The repertoires were made available in a free public database intended to serve as a resource for research on the immune response to SARS-CoV-2. A de-identified subject ID, COVID-19 status, age in years and sex were almost always included in the sample metadata. Where available, HLA class I and class II types were obtained from metadata supplied by the sample provider rather than from assay-based typing. Deeply sampled blood TCRbeta repertoires from subjects exposed to, actively infected with, or recovered from COVID-19 were included in the dataset. Overall results and qualifications from the work: Clinical and demographic metadata were provided uncurated, with the amount varying by source and participant.

V is trimmed back by 0 bases and J by 0 bases, and the junction contains 3 bases that no gene match accounts for. CDR1 is given as SGHTA and CDR2 as FQGNSA, both from the germline V gene. The CDR3, cysteine through phenylalanine, is 16 amino acids long. Only the CDR3 portion is preserved as DNA: 48 bases, with reading frame beginning at the first base. Turning to this clone: Which antigen it targets is not known. Base qualities were left out, and no much larger clone turns up one base away.

TCRbeta CDR3 regions were amplified from genomic DNA by means of the immunoSEQ Assay, a bias-controlled multiplex PCR. The authors' pipeline ran thus. Nucleated cell counts per sample were estimated from amplification of reference gene primers within the assay. Sequence reads were collapsed and filtered to measure the absolute abundance of every unique TCRbeta CDR3 rearrangement. For each sample, productive Simpson clonality was calculated as the square root of Simpson's diversity index over productive rearrangements. Not all clones reach the TCRdb copy of this immuneACCESS table, which keeps in-frame sequences only. Checked studies attribute under half of the gap to unresolved V genes and leave the rest unexplained. That table furnishes V, J and clone size, whereas the DNA furnished D and trimming. The sample yields approximately 200,000 clones; 88% were counted once. Roughly 3.7% of the sample lies in the top ten.

In the prospective study, participants were about 18 to 95 years old, resided in about two dozen geographic areas of the United States, and were enrolled through a virtual design. To assign participants to cohorts, the prospective study relied on clinical history that participants themselves reported in a screening survey and a study questionnaire. Exposed participants were defined as having been in contact with someone with a PCR-confirmed or clinician-diagnosed COVID-19 case within 2 weeks of study entry. Mobile phlebotomists in the prospective study collected whole blood, serum and a nasopharyngeal or oropharyngeal swab from every participant. Over an approximately 2-month period, participants in the prospective study had the option of providing additional blood draws and questionnaires. Prospective study blood samples were shipped either frozen or at room temperature before DNA extraction.

Recombination joined TRBV7-2 with TRBJ2-3, and TRBD2 matches 7 of the central bases. The origin of this receptor is a woman between 25 and 40 years old who had been exposed to COVID-19. Source material: PBMCs or T cells enriched from blood (not recorded which). Read as DNA, the sequence is TGTGCCAGCAGCTTAGCCCTAGCGGTGAGCACAGATACGCAGTATTTT. Protein translation: CASSLALAVSTDTQYF.